This T cell receptor (beta chain) appears in the sequencing data of a study of early T cells in non-severe SARS-CoV-2 infection. TCRdb independently ran MiXCR on the 5' RACE reads; one entry per CDR3 protein. This sample has approximately 77,000 distinct CDR3 sequences, with around 12% found just once. The CDR3 extends over 14 amino acids. Germline CDR1 SQVTM, CDR2 ANQGSEA. Trimming took off 2 bases at V and 2 bases at J, with 11 bases between the two ends. The rearrangement joins TRBV29-1 to TRBJ2-3; D call uncertain. What was sequenced was whole blood. The clonotype was recovered from an adult who was a healthcare worker with PCR-confirmed SARS-CoV-2 infection or an uninfected control (not recorded which). CDR3 protein: CSVEKAENTDTQYF. The CDR3 DNA sequence: TGCAGCGTTGAAAAGGCCGAGAACACAGATACGCAGTATTTT.